The TCR beta chain under discussion was sequenced for a study of siplizumab effects on memory and regulatory T cells (dated by TCRdb to between 2018 and 2021). In terms of the full investigation: The study looked at the effect of siplizumab, an anti-CD2 antibody, on alloreactive T-cell subsets in allogeneic mixed lymphocyte reactions made from human PBMCs. Results and caveats for the whole study, not just this receptor: Sequences below about 10^-5 frequency were poorly captured, so only a minor fraction of alloreactive clones could be mapped to unstimulated subsets. The cumulative frequency of alloreactive sequences that could be traced back to unstimulated CD4+ memory T cells was significantly reduced by siplizumab. A naive or memory phenotype could not be assigned to roughly 75-97% of proliferating CD4+ or CD8+ clones. Whether proliferating Tregs from siplizumab cultures actually had suppressive function was not functionally confirmed. Compared with memory T cells, unstimulated naive T cells appeared more diverse, and naive cells seemed to make a substantial contribution to the alloresponse. Among mappable alloreactive CD4+ clones, the Treg-derived fraction averaged about 70% with siplizumab versus roughly 25% in control reactions.

Points on this clone: The specificity of this receptor is unknown. The input lacks base qualities; no much larger clone sits a single base away.

Libraries were made using the immunoSEQ multiplex PCR assay. The deep sequencing platform assayed 90,000 to 100,000 TCR templates per sample. Genomic DNA extracted from sorted T cells was used for TCRbeta CDR3 sequencing. In the authors' own workflow: The R programming language was used for clonal analysis of TCRbeta CDR3 data. Alloreactive CD4+ and CD8+ clones were defined by comparing unstimulated samples with post-reaction CFSE-low samples. Regulatory or non-regulatory origin of alloreactive CD4+ clones was assigned by matching sequences to the sorted unstimulated Treg and non-Treg repertoires. In TCRdb, the immuneACCESS table is reduced to in-frame sequences with V and J assigned. These tables do not hold every clone; where another copy was compared, an unresolved V gene accounts for under half, and the others remain unexplained. V and J calls and clone size are those listed in that table; D and trimming were worked out from the DNA. This sample gives some 100,000 clones in total; about 90% of them show up just once. Less than 0.85% of the sample is taken by the ten largest.

From its cysteine to its phenylalanine, the CDR3 spans 16 amino acids. This entry keeps only the CDR3 DNA: 48 bases, framed from base 1. CDR1 and CDR2 (SGHNT, YYREEE) derive from the germline V gene (reference sequence). V loses 4 bases, J loses 0 bases, and the germline ends lie 14 bases apart. Sorted unstimulated T cells, along with proliferating T cells recovered from mixed lymphocyte reactions, underwent TCRbeta CDR3 sequencing. Fresh whole blood from ten to eleven HLA-typed healthy donors served as the source for isolating PBMCs. To map where alloreactive clones came from, unstimulated CD4+ regulatory T cells were FACS-sorted.

This clonotype was obtained from a human donor in good health. The sequence links TRBV5-4 to TRBJ1-3, with TRBD1 perhaps the D gene, on 5 matching bases. Sequencing was carried out using Tregs sorted from blood. The base sequence is TGTGCCAGCAGCCTAGGAGGGACTAACTCTGGAAACACCATATATTTT. It translates as CASSLGGTNSGNTIYF.